This TCR beta chain comes out of a study of blood T cell repertoires in COVID-19. Study as a whole: PBMCs, B-cell-depleted T cells, or T cells were the source of the cDNA or gDNA that made up the material.

Per the study methods: For nucleated cells, counts were estimated from reference gene primer amplification. Assay: immunoSEQ multiplex PCR; the TCRdb copy retains only in-frame clones and omits some. V and J calls and clone size come straight from that table; D and trimming were deduced from the DNA. The profile shows more than 200,000 clones, 80% to 90% of them singletons. Per germline, CDR1 LGHNA and CDR2 YSLEER. This CDR3 spans 17 amino acids. V lost 1 base to trimming and J lost 0 bases, with 14 bases between them. The chain employs TRBV4-3 and TRBJ2-3; tentative D call: TRBD2 (6 bases). This clonotype originated in a woman in her thirties or forties with active or convalescent COVID-19. The sequencing input was peripheral blood. Here the CDR3 DNA reads TGCGCCAGCAGCCAAGCAAGGGGCGGGGTTAGCACAGATACGCAGTATTTT. Translated: CASSQARGGVSTDTQYF.